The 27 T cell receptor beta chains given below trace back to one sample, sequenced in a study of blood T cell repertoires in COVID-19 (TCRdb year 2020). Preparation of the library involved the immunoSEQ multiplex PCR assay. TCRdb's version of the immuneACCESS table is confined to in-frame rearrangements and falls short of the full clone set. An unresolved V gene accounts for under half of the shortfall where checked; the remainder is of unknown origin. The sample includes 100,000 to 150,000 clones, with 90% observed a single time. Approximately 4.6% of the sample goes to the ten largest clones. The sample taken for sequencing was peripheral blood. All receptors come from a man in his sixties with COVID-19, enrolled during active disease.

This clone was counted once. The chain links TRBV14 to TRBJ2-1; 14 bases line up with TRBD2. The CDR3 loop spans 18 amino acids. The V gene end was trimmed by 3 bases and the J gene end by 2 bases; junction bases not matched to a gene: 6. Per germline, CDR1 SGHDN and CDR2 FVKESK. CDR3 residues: CASSHGRTSGRTYNEQFF. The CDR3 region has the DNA TGTGCCAGCAGCCACGGAAGGACTAGCGGGAGGACCTACAATGAGCAGTTCTTC.

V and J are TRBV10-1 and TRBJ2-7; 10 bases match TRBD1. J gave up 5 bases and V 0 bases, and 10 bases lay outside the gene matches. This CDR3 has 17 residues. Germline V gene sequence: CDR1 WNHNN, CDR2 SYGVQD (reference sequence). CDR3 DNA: TGCGCCAGCAGTGAGTCGGTAGGGGACAGGGGAAACCACGAGCAGTACTTC. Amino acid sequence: CASSESVGDRGNHEQYF.

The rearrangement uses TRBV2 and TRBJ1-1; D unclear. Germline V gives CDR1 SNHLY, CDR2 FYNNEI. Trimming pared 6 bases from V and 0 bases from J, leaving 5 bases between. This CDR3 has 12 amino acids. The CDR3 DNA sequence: TGTGCCAGCAGGTACATGAACACTGAAGCTTTCTTT. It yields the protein CASRYMNTEAFF. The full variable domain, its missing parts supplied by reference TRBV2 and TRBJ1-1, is EPEVTQTPSHQVTQMGQEVILRCVPISNHLYFYWYRQILGQKVEFLVSFYNNEISEKSEIFDDQFSVERPDGSNFTLKIRSTKLEDSAMYFCASRYMNTEAFFGQGTRLTVV.

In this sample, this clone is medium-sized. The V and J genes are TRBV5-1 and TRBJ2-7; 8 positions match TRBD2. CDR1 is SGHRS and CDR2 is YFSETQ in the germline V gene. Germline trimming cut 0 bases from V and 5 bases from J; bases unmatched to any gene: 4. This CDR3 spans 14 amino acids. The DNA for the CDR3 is TGCGCCAGCAGCTTGGCGGGGGGGAATCACGAGCAGTACTTC. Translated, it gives CASSLAGGNHEQYF.

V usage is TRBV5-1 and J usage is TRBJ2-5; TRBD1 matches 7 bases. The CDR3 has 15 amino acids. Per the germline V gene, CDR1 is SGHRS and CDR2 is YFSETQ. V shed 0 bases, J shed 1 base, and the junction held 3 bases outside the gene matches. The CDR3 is CASSLVGQPQETQYF. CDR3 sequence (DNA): TGCGCCAGCAGCTTGGTGGGACAGCCCCAAGAGACCCAGTACTTC.

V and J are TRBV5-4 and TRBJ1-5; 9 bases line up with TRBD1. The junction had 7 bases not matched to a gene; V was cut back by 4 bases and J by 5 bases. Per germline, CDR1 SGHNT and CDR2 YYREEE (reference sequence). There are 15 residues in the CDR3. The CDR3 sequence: CASSLGQGSDQPQHF. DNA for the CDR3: TGTGCCAGCAGCCTCGGACAGGGGAGCGATCAGCCCCAGCATTTT.

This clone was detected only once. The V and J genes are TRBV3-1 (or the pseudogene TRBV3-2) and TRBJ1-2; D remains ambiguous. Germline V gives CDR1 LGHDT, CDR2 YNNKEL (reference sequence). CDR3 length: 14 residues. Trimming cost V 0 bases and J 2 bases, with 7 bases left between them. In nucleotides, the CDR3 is TGTGCCAGCAGCCAAGAGGCCACCAACTATGGCTACACCTTC. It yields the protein CASSQEATNYGYTF.

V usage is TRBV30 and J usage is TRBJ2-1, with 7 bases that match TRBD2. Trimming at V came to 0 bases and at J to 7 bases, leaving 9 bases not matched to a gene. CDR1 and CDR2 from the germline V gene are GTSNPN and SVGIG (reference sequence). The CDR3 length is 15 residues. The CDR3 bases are TGTGCCTGGAGTGTTCGAGCGGGGCTGGGGAATGAGCAGTTCTTC. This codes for CAWSVRAGLGNEQFF.

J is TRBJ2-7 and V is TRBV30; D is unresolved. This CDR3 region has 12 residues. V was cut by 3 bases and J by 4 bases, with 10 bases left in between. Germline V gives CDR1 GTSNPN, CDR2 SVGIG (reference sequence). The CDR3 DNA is TGTGCCTGGAGGACAACGATGTACGAGCAGTACTTC. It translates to CAWRTTMYEQYF.

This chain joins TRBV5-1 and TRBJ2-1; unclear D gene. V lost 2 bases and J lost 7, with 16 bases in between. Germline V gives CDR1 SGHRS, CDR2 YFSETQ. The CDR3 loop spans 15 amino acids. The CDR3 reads CASSLESSSMNEQFF. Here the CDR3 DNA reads TGCGCCAGCAGCTTAGAATCCTCTAGTATGAATGAGCAGTTCTTC.

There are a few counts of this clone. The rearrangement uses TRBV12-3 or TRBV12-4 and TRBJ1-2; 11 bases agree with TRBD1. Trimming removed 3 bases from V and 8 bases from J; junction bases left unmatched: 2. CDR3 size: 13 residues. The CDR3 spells CASSFGQGAGYTF. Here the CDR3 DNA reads TGTGCCAGCAGTTTTGGACAGGGGGCCGGCTACACCTTC.

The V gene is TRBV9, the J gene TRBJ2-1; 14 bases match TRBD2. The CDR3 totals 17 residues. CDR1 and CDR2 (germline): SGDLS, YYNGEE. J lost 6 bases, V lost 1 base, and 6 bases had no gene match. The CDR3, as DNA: TGTGCCAGCAGCGTACTCGGGACTAGCGGGAGTGTCAATGAGCAGTTCTTC. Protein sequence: CASSVLGTSGSVNEQFF.

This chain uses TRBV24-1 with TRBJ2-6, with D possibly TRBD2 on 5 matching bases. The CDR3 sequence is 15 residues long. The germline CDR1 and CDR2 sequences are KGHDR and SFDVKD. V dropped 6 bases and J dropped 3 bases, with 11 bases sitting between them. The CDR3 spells CATSPGRDGANVLTF. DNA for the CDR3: TGTGCCACCAGTCCCGGCCGGGATGGGGCCAACGTCCTGACTTTC.

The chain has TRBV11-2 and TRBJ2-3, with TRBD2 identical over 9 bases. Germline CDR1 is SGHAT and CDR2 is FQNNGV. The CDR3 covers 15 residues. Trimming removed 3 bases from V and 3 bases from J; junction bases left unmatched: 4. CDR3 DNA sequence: TGTGCCAGCAGCTTGCGGGAGGGAGGGACAGATACGCAGTATTTT. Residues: CASSLREGGTDTQYF.

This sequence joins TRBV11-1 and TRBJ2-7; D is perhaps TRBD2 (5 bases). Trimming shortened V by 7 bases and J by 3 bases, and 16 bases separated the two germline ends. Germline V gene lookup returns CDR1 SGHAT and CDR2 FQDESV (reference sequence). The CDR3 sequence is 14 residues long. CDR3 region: CASKGLQTNYEQYF. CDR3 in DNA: TGTGCCAGCAAAGGACTCCAAACTAACTACGAGCAGTACTTC.

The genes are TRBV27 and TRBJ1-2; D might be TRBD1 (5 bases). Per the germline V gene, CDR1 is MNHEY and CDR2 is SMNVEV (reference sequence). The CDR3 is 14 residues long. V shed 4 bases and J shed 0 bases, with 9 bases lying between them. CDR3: CASSSRGSNYGYTF. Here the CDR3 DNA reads TGTGCCAGCAGTTCCCGGGGGTCTAACTATGGCTACACCTTC.

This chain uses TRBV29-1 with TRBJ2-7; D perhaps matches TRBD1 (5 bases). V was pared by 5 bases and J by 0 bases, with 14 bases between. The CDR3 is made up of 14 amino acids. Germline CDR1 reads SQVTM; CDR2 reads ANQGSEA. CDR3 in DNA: TGCAGCGTTCGAAAGATTACAGGCTCCTACGAGCAGTACTTC. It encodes CSVRKITGSYEQYF.

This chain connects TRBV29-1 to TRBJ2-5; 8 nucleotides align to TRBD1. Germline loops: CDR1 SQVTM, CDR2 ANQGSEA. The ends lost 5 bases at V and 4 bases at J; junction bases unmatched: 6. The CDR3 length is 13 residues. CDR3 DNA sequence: TGCAGCGTTACTGCCAGGGGGCGAGAGACCCAGTACTTC. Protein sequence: CSVTARGRETQYF.

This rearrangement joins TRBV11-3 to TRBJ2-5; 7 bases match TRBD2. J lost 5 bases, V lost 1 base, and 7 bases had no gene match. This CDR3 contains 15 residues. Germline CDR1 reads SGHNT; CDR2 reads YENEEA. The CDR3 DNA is TGTGCCAGCAGCTTAGGGCGGGAGAATAGGGAGACCCAGTACTTC. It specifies CASSLGRENRETQYF.

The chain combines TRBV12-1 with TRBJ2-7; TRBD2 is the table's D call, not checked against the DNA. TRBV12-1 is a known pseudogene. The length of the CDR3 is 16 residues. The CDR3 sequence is CASSQSPRDGSYEQYF. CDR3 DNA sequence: TGTGCCAGCAGCCAATCGCCGCGGGATGGCTCCTACGAGCAGTACTTC.

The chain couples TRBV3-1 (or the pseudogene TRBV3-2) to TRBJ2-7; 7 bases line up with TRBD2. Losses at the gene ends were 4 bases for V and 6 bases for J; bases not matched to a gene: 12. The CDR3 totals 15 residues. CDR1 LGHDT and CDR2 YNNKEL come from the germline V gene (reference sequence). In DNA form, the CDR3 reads TGTGCCAGCAGCCTATCCGGGAGAGTAGCGGGCGAGCAGTACTTC. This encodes CASSLSGRVAGEQYF.

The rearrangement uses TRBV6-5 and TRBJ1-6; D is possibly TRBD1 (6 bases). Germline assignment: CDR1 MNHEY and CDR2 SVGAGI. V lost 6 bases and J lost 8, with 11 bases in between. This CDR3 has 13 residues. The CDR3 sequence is CASSRGRDSPLHF. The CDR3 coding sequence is TGTGCCAGCAGCAGGGGCAGGGATTCACCCCTCCACTTT.

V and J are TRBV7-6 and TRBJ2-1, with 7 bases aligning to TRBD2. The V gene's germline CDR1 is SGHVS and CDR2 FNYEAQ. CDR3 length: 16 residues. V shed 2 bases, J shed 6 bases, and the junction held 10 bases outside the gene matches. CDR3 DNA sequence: TGTGCCAGCAGCTTACAAGCGGGACCCTCTCTCAATGAGCAGTTCTTC. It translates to CASSLQAGPSLNEQFF.

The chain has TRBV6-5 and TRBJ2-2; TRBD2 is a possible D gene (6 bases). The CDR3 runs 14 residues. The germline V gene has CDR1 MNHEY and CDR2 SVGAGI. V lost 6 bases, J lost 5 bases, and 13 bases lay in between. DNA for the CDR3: TGTGCCAGCAGGCCCGGGACTTCTACCGGGGAGCTGTTTTTT. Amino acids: CASRPGTSTGELFF.

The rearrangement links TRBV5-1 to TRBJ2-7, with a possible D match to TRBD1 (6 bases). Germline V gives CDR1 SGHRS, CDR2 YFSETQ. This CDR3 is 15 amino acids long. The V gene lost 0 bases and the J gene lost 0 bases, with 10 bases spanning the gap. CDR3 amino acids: CASSLEGDISYEQYF. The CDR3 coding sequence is TGCGCCAGCAGCTTGGAGGGGGACATCTCCTACGAGCAGTACTTC.

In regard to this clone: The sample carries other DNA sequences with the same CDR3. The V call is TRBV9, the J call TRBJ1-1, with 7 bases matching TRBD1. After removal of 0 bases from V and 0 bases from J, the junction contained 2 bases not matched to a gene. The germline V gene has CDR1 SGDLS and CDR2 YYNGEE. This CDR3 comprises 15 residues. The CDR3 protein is CASSVGDRLNTEAFF. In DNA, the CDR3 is TGTGCCAGCAGCGTAGGGGACAGATTGAACACTGAAGCTTTCTTT.

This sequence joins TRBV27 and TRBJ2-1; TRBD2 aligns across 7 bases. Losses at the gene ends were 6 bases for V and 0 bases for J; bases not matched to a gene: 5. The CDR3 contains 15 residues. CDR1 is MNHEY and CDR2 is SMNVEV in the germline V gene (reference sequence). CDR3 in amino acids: CASRRLASSYNEQFF. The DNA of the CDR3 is TGTGCCAGCAGGCGACTAGCCAGCTCCTACAATGAGCAGTTCTTC.